One sample yielded the 26 T cell receptor beta chains listed below, sequenced in a study of blood T cell repertoires in COVID-19. The protocol was immunoSEQ multiplex PCR, while the TCRdb copy is restricted to in-frame clones and leaves out a portion. The sample yields roughly 120,000 clones, 80% to 85% seen once. The sequencing input was peripheral blood. Receptors were obtained from a woman in her sixties or seventies with acute or convalescent COVID-19.

The rearrangement links TRBV11-1 to TRBJ2-3; 7 bases are shared with TRBD2. Trimming took 1 base from V and 2 from J; bases not matched to a gene: 3. Germline values: CDR1 SGHAT, CDR2 FQDESV (reference sequence). The CDR3 consists of 15 residues. This chain's CDR3 is CASSLVAGDTDTQYF. CDR3 sequence (DNA): TGTGCCAGCAGCTTAGTGGCGGGGGACACAGATACGCAGTATTTT.

The chain employs TRBV2 and TRBJ2-1; D gene ambiguous. Trimming took 1 base from V and 7 from J, leaving 17 bases between them. Germline V CDR1 and CDR2: SNHLY, FYNNEI. CDR3 size: 16 residues. The CDR3 here is CASSEDGTGSRNEQFF. The DNA of the CDR3 is TGTGCCAGCAGTGAAGACGGAACTGGGTCGCGGAATGAGCAGTTCTTC.

The V and J genes are TRBV6-1 and TRBJ1-2; 10 bases map to TRBD1. CDR1 MNHNS and CDR2 SASEGT come from the germline V gene. The V gene end was trimmed by 3 bases and the J gene end by 4 bases; junction bases not matched to a gene: 2. This CDR3 is built from 14 residues. The CDR3 DNA sequence: TGTGCCAGCAGTGATAGGGACAGGGGCTATGGCTACACCTTC. Its translation is CASSDRDRGYGYTF.

This chain uses TRBV10-3 with TRBJ2-7; perhaps TRBD2 as D (6 bases). Trimming removed 0 bases from V and 5 bases from J, with 14 bases in between. The length of the CDR3 is 15 residues. Looked up from germline, CDR1 is ENHRY and CDR2 is SYGVKD. Here the CDR3 reads CAISESEGAPHEQYF. Here the CDR3 DNA reads TGTGCCATCAGTGAGTCGGAGGGTGCCCCCCACGAGCAGTACTTC.

In this sample, this clone turned up once. CDR3 coding DNA: TGTGCCAGCAGCTTAACGGGGCAAGGGTCTGGCTACACCTTC. It yields the protein CASSLTGQGSGYTF. The chain recombines TRBV7-3 with TRBJ1-2; D may be TRBD1 (5 bases). The CDR3 extends over 14 amino acids. Looked up from germline, CDR1 is SGHTA and CDR2 is FQGTGA. Trimming took off 0 bases at V and 7 bases at J, with 12 bases between the two ends.

The genes are TRBV15 and TRBJ1-2; D is unclear. CDR1 is LNHNV and CDR2 is YYDKDF in the germline V gene (reference sequence). CDR3 length equals 17 residues. V was clipped by 5 bases and J by 0 bases, with 19 bases between them. This CDR3 is CATSVPPTRGANYGYTF. Here the CDR3 DNA reads TGTGCCACCAGCGTACCCCCCACCCGCGGGGCTAACTATGGCTACACCTTC.

This clone was counted once. The V gene is TRBV19, the J gene TRBJ1-1; 7 bases are shared with TRBD1. The germline V gene encodes CDR1 LNHDA and CDR2 SQIVND (reference sequence). After removal of 4 bases from V and 1 base from J, the junction contained 12 bases not matched to a gene. The CDR3 has 17 amino acids. CDR3 loop: CASSTNGYRGANTEAFF. CDR3 sequence (DNA): TGTGCCAGTAGTACGAACGGCTACAGGGGTGCGAACACTGAAGCTTTCTTT.

The chain employs TRBV5-1 and TRBJ2-7; 9 bases fit TRBD1. After removal of 1 base from V and 5 bases from J, the junction contained 4 bases not matched to a gene. The germline CDR1 and CDR2 sequences are SGHRS and YFSETQ. The length of the CDR3 is 14 residues. The CDR3 DNA follows: TGCGCCAGCAGCTTGAGGACAGGGGAAGACGAGCAGTACTTC. Amino acids: CASSLRTGEDEQYF.

This rearrangement joins TRBV30 to TRBJ1-5, with TRBD1 as a possible D gene (6 bases). Germline-derived CDR1 and CDR2 are GTSNPN and SVGIG (reference sequence). The CDR3 extends over 13 amino acids. Trimming removed 0 bases at V and 6 bases at J, with 9 bases between. The CDR3 spells CAWSVQGVQPQHF. The CDR3 coding sequence is TGTGCCTGGAGTGTACAGGGAGTTCAGCCCCAGCATTTT.

This chain uses TRBV5-1 with TRBJ2-2; 9 bases are a match to TRBD1. Germline V gives CDR1 SGHRS, CDR2 YFSETQ. Unmatched junction bases numbered 6, after V lost 0 bases and J lost 3 bases. The CDR3 has 17 amino acids. Written as DNA, the CDR3 is TGCGCCAGCAGCTTGGACGGGACAGGGTTGGACACCGGGGAGCTGTTTTTT. This sequence encodes CASSLDGTGLDTGELFF.

J is TRBJ2-1 and V is TRBV24-1; TRBD2 matches at 9 bases. CDR1 is KGHDR and CDR2 is SFDVKD in the germline V gene. This CDR3 contains 16 residues. With 4 bases clipped from V and 9 bases from J, the junction kept 12 bases outside the gene matches. In DNA, the CDR3 is TGTGCCACCAGTGAGCCCCTGGCGGGAGGGCCCAGTGAGCAGTTCTTC. This gives the protein CATSEPLAGGPSEQFF.

V is TRBV6-1 and J is TRBJ2-7, with 7 bases lining up with TRBD2. The CDR3 is made up of 15 amino acids. V lost 5 bases to trimming and J lost 4 bases; unmatched junction nucleotides: 11. Germline lookup yields CDR1 MNHNS and CDR2 SASEGT. CDR3 nucleotides: TGTGCCAGCAGTTCCCCAAGACTAGCAGGGTACGAGCAGTACTTC. As protein: CASSSPRLAGYEQYF.

This chain links TRBV3-1 (or the pseudogene TRBV3-2) with TRBJ1-2; 7 bases map to TRBD1. There are 15 residues in the CDR3. The V gene's germline CDR1 is LGHDT and CDR2 YNNKEL (reference sequence). After removal of 4 bases from V and 4 bases from J, the junction contained 9 bases not matched to a gene. The CDR3 sequence is CASSPSRAGGYGYTF. The CDR3 nucleotides are TGTGCCAGCAGCCCCTCAAGGGCAGGGGGCTATGGCTACACCTTC.

The CDR3 coding sequence is TGTGCCAGCAGCTTAACGGTGAACACTGAAGCTTTCTTT. This codes for CASSLTVNTEAFF. The rearrangement joins TRBV11-3 to TRBJ1-1; D call uncertain. This CDR3 has 13 residues. The germline gives CDR1 SGHNT, CDR2 YENEEA. V was trimmed by 2 bases and J by 0 bases, leaving 4 bases between them.

This sequence joins TRBV12-3 or TRBV12-4 and TRBJ1-4, with 9 bases fitting TRBD1. V dropped 5 bases and J dropped 8; count of bases not matched to a gene: 3. The CDR3 loop spans 13 amino acids. CDR3 DNA sequence: TGTGCCAGCAGTCAGACAGGGGGAGAAAAACTGTTTTTT. It encodes CASSQTGGEKLFF.

The rearrangement uses TRBV7-8 and TRBJ2-3, with 8 bases aligning to TRBD2. The CDR3 is 15 residues long. J lost 1 base, V lost 4 bases, and 4 bases had no gene match. Germline loops: CDR1 SGHVS, CDR2 FQNEAQ. CDR3 DNA: TGTGCCAGCAGCTCCGTAGCGGGGCGCACAGATACGCAGTATTTT. This sequence encodes CASSSVAGRTDTQYF.

The genes are TRBV3-1 (or the pseudogene TRBV3-2) and TRBJ2-2; 8 nucleotides align to TRBD2. The trim removed 5 bases at V and 7 bases at J, leaving 6 bases unmatched. The germline V gene encodes CDR1 LGHDT and CDR2 YNNKEL (reference sequence). This CDR3 comprises 14 residues. CDR3 nucleotide sequence: TGTGCCAGCAGCGATAGCGGGACTGGCGGGGAGCTGTTTTTT. It codes for CASSDSGTGGELFF.

The genes are TRBV27 and TRBJ2-6; D is perhaps TRBD2 (6 bases). This CDR3 region has 18 residues. V was clipped by 5 bases and J by 0 bases, with 17 bases between them. Germline V gene sequence: CDR1 MNHEY, CDR2 SMNVEV (reference sequence). CDR3 DNA: TGTGCCAGCAGTCCAACCTCTAGCGTGATCTCTGGGGCCAACGTCCTGACTTTC. It codes for CASSPTSSVISGANVLTF.

The chain links TRBV5-4 to TRBJ1-5; 8 bases are shared with TRBD1. The J segment lost 5 bases and the V segment lost 1 base, leaving 5 bases of the junction unmatched. Germline loops: CDR1 SGHNT, CDR2 YYREEE (reference sequence). The CDR3 runs 15 residues. CDR3 sequence reads: CASSLIQGGYQPQHF. The DNA for the CDR3 is TGTGCCAGCAGCTTGATACAGGGGGGATATCAGCCCCAGCATTTT.

The chain joins TRBV6-5 to TRBJ1-1; D is uncertain. The V end was cut by 6 bases, the J end by 1 base, with 9 bases between. CDR3 size: 13 residues. Germline V gene sequence: CDR1 MNHEY, CDR2 SVGAGI. The CDR3: CASRDSGNTEAFF. In nucleotides, the CDR3 is TGTGCCAGCAGGGACTCGGGGAACACTGAAGCTTTCTTT.

The CDR3 DNA sequence: TGTGCCAGTAGTGACCGGGGAAGGGATGAAAAACTGTTTTTT. It specifies CASSDRGRDEKLFF. The rearrangement uses TRBV19 and TRBJ1-4; no firm D call. Trimming removed 5 bases from V and 6 bases from J, with 13 bases in between. CDR1 is LNHDA and CDR2 is SQIVND in the germline V gene (reference sequence). The CDR3 length is 14 residues.

The chain joins TRBV12-3 or TRBV12-4 to TRBJ1-6; TRBD1 is a possible D gene (6 bases). Trimming left V 5 bases short and J 7 bases short, with 9 bases between. This CDR3 spans 13 amino acids. The CDR3 loop reads CASSTTGNSPLHF. The CDR3 DNA reads TGTGCCAGCAGTACAACAGGGAATTCACCCCTCCACTTT.

J is TRBJ2-2 and V is TRBV19; D is undetermined. CDR3 length: 12 amino acids. Germline CDR1 and CDR2: LNHDA and SQIVND (reference sequence). The V gene lost 2 bases and the J gene lost 7 bases, with 5 bases spanning the gap. The CDR3 loop reads CASSIYSGELFF. The CDR3 DNA follows: TGTGCCAGTAGTATATACAGCGGGGAGCTGTTTTTT.

CDR3 DNA sequence: TGTGCCAGCTGGGGGACAGCGAACACTGAAGCTTTCTTT. Residues: CASWGTANTEAFF. The V and J genes are TRBV5-5 and TRBJ1-1; 7 nucleotides align to TRBD1. CDR1 SGHKS and CDR2 YYEKEE come from the germline V gene (reference sequence). The CDR3 spans 13 residues. The J segment lost 1 base and the V segment lost 7 bases, leaving 4 bases of the junction unmatched.

The chain uses TRBV7-2 and TRBJ1-4; 10 bases are shared with TRBD1. CDR3 length: 15 amino acids. Germline CDR1 and CDR2: SGHTA and FQGNSA. The trim removed 3 bases at V and 10 bases at J, leaving 8 bases unmatched. CDR3 nucleotide sequence: TGTGCCAGCAGCTTGGCGGGACAGGGGAGAGGAAAACTGTTTTTT. Translated: CASSLAGQGRGKLFF.

The rearrangement uses TRBV5-1 and TRBJ2-3; 9 positions agree with TRBD2. From germline, CDR1 is SGHRS and CDR2 YFSETQ. With 0 bases clipped from V and 4 bases from J, the junction kept 6 bases outside the gene matches. The CDR3 is made up of 16 amino acids. CDR3 in amino acids: CASSLVGLAGSDTQYF. The CDR3 DNA reads as TGCGCCAGCAGCTTGGTGGGACTAGCTGGCTCAGATACGCAGTATTTT.